Reported below is one T cell receptor (beta chain). Germline CDR1 SGHRS, CDR2 YFSETQ. The V and J ends lost 0 bases and 5 bases respectively, with 8 bases between them. The CDR3 spans 14 residues. This entry comes from a study of T cells in Graves' hyperthyroidism and ophthalmopathy. RNA transcripts yielded amplified TCR beta CDR3 regions. HTBI primers were the set used in a first-round RT-PCR of the TCR CDR3. Each CDR3 protein gets one entry after TCRdb re-called the multiplex PCR reads with MiXCR. The repertoire holds about 420,000 distinct CDR3 sequences, with roughly 13% as singletons. The clonotype was recovered from a young woman with Graves' hyperthyroidism. Specimen: blood. The gene calls are TRBV5-1 and TRBJ2-2; D is unclear. CDR3 sequence (DNA): TGCGCCAGCAGCTTGGCCTCGCAAACCGGGGAGCTGTTTTTT. It is translated as CASSLASQTGELFF.